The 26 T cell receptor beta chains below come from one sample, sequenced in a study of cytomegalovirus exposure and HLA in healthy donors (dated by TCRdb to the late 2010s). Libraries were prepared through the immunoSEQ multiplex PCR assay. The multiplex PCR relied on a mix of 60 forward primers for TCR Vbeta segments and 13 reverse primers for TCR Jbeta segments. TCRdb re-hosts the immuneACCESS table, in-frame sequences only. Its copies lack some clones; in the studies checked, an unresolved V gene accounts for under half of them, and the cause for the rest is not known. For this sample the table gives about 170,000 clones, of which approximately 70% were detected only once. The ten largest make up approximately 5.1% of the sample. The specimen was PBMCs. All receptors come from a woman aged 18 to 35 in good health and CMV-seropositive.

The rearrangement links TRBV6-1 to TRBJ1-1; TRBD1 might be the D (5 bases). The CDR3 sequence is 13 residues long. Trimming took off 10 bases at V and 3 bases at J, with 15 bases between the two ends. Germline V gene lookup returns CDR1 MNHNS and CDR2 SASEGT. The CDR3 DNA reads TGTGCCACCCTGAAGGGGTGGTACACTGAAGCTTTCTTT. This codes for CATLKGWYTEAFF.

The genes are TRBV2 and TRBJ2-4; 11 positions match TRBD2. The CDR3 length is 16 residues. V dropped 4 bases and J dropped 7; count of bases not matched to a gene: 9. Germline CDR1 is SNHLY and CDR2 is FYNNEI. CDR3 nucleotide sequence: TGTGCCAGCAGTGGGGGACTAGCGGTAGTGGTGAACATTCAGTACTTC. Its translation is CASSGGLAVVVNIQYF.

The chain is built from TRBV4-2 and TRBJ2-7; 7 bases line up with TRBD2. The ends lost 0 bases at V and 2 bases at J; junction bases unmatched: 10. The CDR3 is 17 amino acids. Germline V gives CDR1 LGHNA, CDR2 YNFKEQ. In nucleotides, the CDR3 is TGTGCCAGCAGCCAAGATCGGGGGGACTCGAGCACCTACGAGCAGTACTTC. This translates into CASSQDRGDSSTYEQYF.

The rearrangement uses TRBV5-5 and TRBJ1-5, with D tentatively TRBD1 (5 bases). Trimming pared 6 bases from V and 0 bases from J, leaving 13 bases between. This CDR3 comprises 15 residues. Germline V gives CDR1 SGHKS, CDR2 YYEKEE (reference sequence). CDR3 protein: CASTPDTNSNQPQHF. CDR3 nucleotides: TGTGCCAGCACCCCGGACACGAATAGCAATCAGCCCCAGCATTTT.

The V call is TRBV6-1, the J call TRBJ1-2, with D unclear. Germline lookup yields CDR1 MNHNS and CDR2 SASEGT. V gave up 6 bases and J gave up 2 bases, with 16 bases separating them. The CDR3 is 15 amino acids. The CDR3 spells CASSLILDSNYGYTF. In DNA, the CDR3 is TGTGCCAGCAGCTTAATATTAGATTCGAACTATGGCTACACCTTC.

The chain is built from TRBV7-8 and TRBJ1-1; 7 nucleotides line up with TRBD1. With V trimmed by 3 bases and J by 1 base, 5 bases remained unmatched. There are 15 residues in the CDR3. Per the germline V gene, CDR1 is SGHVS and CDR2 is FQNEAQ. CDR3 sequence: CASSFSAGGNTEAFF. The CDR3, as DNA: TGTGCCAGCAGCTTCTCCGCAGGGGGGAACACTGAAGCTTTCTTT.

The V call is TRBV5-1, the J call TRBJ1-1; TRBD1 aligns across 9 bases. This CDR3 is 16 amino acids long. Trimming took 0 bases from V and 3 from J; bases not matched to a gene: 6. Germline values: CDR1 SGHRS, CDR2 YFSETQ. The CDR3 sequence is CASSLVGTGKDTEAFF. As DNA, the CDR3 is TGCGCCAGCAGCTTGGTCGGGACAGGGAAGGACACTGAAGCTTTCTTT.

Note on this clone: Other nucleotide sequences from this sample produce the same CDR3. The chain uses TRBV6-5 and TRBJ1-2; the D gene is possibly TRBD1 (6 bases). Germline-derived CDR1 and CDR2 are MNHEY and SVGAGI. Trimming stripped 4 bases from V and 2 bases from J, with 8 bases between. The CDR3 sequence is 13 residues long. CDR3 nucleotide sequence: TGTGCCAGCAGTTCCACAGGGAACTATGGCTACACCTTC. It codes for CASSSTGNYGYTF.

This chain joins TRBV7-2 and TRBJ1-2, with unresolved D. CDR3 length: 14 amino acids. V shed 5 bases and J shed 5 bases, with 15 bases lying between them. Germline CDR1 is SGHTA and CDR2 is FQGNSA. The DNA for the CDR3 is TGTGCCAGCAGCCCACCTCGGGATTTATATGGCTACACCTTC. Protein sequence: CASSPPRDLYGYTF. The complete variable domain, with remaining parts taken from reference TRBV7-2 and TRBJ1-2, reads GAGVSQSPSNKVTEKGKDVELRCDPISGHTALYWYRQSLGQGLEFLIYFQGNSAPDKSGLPSDRFSAERTGGSVSTLTIQRTQQEDSAVYLCASSPPRDLYGYTFGSGTRLTVV.

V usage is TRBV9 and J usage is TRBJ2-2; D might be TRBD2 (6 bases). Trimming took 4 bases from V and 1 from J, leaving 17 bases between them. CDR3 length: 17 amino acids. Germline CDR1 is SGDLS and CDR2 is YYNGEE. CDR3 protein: CASSSDGTFLNTGELFF. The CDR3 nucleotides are TGTGCCAGCAGCTCCGACGGGACTTTCCTGAACACCGGGGAGCTGTTTTTT.

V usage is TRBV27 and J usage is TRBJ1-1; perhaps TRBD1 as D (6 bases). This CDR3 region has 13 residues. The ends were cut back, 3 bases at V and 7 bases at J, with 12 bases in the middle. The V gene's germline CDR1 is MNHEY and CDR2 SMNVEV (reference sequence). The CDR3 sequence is CASSLWGQGEAFF. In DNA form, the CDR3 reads TGTGCCAGCAGTTTGTGGGGGCAAGGTGAAGCTTTCTTT.

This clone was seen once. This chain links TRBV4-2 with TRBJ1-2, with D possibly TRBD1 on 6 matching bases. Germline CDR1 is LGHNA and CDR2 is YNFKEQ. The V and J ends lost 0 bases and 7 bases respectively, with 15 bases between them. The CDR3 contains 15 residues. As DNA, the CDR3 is TGTGCCAGCAGCCAAGAACCGGACAGACCGTTTGGCTACACCTTC. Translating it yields CASSQEPDRPFGYTF.

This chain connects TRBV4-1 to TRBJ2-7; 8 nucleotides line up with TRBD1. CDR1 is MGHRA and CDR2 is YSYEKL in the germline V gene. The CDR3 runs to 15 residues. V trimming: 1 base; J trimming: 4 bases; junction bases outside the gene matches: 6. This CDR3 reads CASSQVTGVGYEQYF. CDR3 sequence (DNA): TGCGCCAGCAGCCAAGTGACAGGGGTCGGGTACGAGCAGTACTTC.

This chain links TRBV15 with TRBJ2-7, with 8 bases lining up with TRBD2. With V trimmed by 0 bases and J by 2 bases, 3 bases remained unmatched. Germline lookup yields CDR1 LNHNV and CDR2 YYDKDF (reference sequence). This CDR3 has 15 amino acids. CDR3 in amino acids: CATSRDPRGAYEQYF. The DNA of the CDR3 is TGTGCCACCAGCAGAGATCCGCGGGGGGCCTACGAGCAGTACTTC.

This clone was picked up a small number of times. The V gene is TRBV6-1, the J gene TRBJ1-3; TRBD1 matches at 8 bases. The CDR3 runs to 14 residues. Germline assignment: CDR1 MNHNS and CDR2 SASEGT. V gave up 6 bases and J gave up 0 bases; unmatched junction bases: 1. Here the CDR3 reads CASRGQDSGNTIYF. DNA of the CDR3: TGTGCCAGCAGGGGACAGGACTCTGGAAACACCATATATTTT.

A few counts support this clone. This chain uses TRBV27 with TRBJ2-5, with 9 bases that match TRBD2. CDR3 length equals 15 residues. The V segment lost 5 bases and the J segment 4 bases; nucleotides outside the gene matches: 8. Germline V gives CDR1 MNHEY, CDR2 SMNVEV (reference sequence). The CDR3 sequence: CASSPLGGGGETQYF. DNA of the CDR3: TGTGCCAGCAGTCCCCTCGGCGGGGGGGGAGAGACCCAGTACTTC.

The CDR3 is CANGQGDNSPLHF. Here the CDR3 DNA reads TGTGCCAACGGACAGGGGGATAATTCACCCCTCCACTTT. V and J are TRBV10-3 and TRBJ1-6; 10 bases are a match to TRBD1. From germline, CDR1 is ENHRY and CDR2 SYGVKD. The CDR3 runs 13 residues. V was clipped by 10 bases and J by 5 bases; unmatched bases: 2.

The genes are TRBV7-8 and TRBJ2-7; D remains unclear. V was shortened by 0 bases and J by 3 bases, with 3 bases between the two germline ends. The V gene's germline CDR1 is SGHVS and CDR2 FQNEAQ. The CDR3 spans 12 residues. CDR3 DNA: TGTGCCAGCAGCTTAGCCGTCTACGAGCAGTACTTC. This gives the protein CASSLAVYEQYF. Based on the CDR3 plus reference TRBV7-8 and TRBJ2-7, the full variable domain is GAGVSQSPRYKVAKRGQDVALRCDPISGHVSLFWYQQALGQGPEFLTYFQNEAQLDKSGLPSDRFFAERPEGSVSTLKIQRTQQEDSAVYLCASSLAVYEQYFGPGTRLTVT.

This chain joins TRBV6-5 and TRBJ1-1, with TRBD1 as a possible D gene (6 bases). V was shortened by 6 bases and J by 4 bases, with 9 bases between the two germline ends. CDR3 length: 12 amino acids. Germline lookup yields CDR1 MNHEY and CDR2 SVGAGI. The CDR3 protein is CASSQQGTEAFF. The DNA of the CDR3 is TGTGCCAGCAGCCAACAGGGCACTGAAGCTTTCTTT.

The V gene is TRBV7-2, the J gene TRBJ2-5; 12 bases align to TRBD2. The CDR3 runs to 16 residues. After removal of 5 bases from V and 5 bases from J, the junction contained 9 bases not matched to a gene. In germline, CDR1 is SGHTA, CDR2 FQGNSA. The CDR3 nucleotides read TGTGCCAGCAGCCCTCCTAGCGGGGGGGCAGGGGAGACCCAGTACTTC. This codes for CASSPPSGGAGETQYF.

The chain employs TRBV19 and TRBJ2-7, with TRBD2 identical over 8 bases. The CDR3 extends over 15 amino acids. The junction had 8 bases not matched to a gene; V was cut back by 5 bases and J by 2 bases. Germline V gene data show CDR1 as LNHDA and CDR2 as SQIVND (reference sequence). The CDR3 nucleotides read TGTGCCAGTAGTCCTGGGGGACTAGACACCTACGAGCAGTACTTC. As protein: CASSPGGLDTYEQYF.

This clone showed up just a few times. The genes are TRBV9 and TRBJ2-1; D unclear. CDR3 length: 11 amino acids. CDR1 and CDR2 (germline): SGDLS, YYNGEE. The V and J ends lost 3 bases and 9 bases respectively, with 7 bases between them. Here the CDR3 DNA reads TGTGCCAGCAGCGCATCTAGTGAGCAGTTCTTC. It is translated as CASSASSEQFF. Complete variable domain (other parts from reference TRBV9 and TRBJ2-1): DSGVTQTPKHLITATGQRVTLRCSPRSGDLSVYWYQQSLDQGLQFLIQYYNGEERAKGNILERFSAQQFPDLHSELNLSSLELGDSALYFCASSASSEQFFGPGTRLTVL.

This chain's CDR3 is CASSPEYGANVLTF. CDR3 DNA sequence: TGTGCCAGCTCACCAGAGTATGGGGCCAACGTCCTGACTTTC. The rearrangement uses TRBV18 and TRBJ2-6; D is ambiguous. The V end was cut by 2 bases, the J end by 3 bases, with 5 bases between. In germline, CDR1 is KGHSH, CDR2 LQKENI. CDR3 length equals 14 residues.

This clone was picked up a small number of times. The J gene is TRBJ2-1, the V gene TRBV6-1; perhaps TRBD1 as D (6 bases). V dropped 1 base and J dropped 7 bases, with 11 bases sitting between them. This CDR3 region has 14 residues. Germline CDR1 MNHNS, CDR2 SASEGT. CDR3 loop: CASSEDIGGNEQFF. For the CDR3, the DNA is TGTGCCAGCAGTGAAGACATAGGGGGTAATGAGCAGTTCTTC.

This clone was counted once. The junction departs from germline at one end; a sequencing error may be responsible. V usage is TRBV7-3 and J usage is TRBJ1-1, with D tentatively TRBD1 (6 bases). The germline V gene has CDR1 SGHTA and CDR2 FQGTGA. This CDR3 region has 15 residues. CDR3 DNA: TGTGCCAGCAGCTTAATAGCAGGTGGGGACACTGAAGCCTTCTTT. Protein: CASSLIAGGDTEAFF.

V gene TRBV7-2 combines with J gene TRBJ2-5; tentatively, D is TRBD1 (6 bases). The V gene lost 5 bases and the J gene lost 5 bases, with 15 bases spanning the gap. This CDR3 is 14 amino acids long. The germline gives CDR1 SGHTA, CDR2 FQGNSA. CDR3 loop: CASSLLSGDETQYF. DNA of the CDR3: TGTGCCAGCAGCCTCTTATCAGGGGATGAGACCCAGTACTTC. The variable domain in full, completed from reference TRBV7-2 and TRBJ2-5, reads GAGVSQSPSNKVTEKGKDVELRCDPISGHTALYWYRQSLGQGLEFLIYFQGNSAPDKSGLPSDRFSAERTGGSVSTLTIQRTQQEDSAVYLCASSLLSGDETQYFGPGTRLLVL.